This paragraph covers one TCR beta chain sequence. What it recognizes is unknown. The V segment lost 3 bases and the J segment 4 bases; nucleotides outside the gene matches: 5. CDR1 is SEHNR, CDR2 FQNEAQ, per germline (reference sequence). The CDR3 sequence is 15 residues long. The table came from immunoSEQ multiplex PCR; TCRdb's copy has only in-frame clones and leaves some out. The sample has about 1,900,000 clones; about 95% are singletons. This sample is part of a study of shared clonotypes between healthy human individuals. Overall study context: A couple of women and a few men aged 18 to 49 made up the donors. Findings and limits, study-wide: The researchers took only blood, and tissue repertoires probably look different.

Naivety among CD8 cells was defined by CD45RO negativity and positive CCR7 selection, thereby excluding terminally differentiated effector memory CD45RA+ cells. The chain joins TRBV7-9 to TRBJ2-3; 9 bases agree with TRBD2. This sequence originates from a man in his late teens or twenties in good health. Specimen: naive CD8+ T cells sorted from blood. The CDR3, as DNA: TGTGCCAGCAGCTTGAGACTAGCGGTCCCAGATACGCAGTATTTT. Protein: CASSLRLAVPDTQYF.